This TCR beta chain was profiled in a study of metastatic and nonmetastatic thyroid tumors. Looking at the study overall: Repertoire data that came from the blood and tumor or nodule tissue of malignant and benign thyroid patients were compared. Broader study findings: Patients with malignant thyroid tumors reportedly had significantly higher TCR beta diversity than those with benign nodules, in blood and tumor.

In its sample, this clone ranks as medium-sized. The antigen is unknown. V lost 4 bases, J lost 5 bases, and 6 bases stayed unmatched. The CDR3 contains 15 residues. Germline assignment: CDR1 MNHNS and CDR2 SASEGT. Prior to thyroid surgery, none of the patients had received any treatment. Per the study methods: Clinicopathological groups differed in CDR3, with these differences serving to build a distant-metastasis classifier for papillary thyroid cancer. TCRdb redid the clone calls on the PCR reads using MiXCR. The V and J calls here are based on TCRdb, not the publication. This sample yields roughly 17,000 clones, of which under 30% are seen a single time; 25% belongs to the top ten.

The origin of this receptor is a male donor with papillary thyroid cancer or a benign thyroid nodule (not recorded which). Some clones in this sample may be carry-over from other donors' samples. The rearrangement joins TRBV6-1 to TRBJ2-2; 8 bases are shared with TRBD1. The material sequenced was tumor tissue. This chain's CDR3 is CASSVDQGATGELFF. CDR3 in DNA: TGTGCCAGCAGTGTCGACCAGGGGGCTACCGGGGAGCTGTTTTTT.